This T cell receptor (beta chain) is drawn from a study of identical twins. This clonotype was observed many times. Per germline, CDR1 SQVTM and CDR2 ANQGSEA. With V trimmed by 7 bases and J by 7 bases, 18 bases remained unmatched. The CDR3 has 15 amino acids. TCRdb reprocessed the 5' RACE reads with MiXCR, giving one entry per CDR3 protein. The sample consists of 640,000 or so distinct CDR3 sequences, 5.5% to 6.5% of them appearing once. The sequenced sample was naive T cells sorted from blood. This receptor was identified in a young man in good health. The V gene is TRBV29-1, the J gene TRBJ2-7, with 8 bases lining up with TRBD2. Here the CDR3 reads CSARITAGAPGEQYF. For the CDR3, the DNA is TGCAGCGCCCGCATTACAGCGGGAGCCCCGGGGGAGCAGTACTTC.